Below, 17 T cell receptor beta chains from the same sample are listed, as sequenced in a study of T cells in Graves' hyperthyroidism and ophthalmopathy. TCR beta CDR3 regions were amplified from RNA transcripts. The TCR CDR3 first-round RT-PCR relied on the HTBI primer set. TCRdb used MiXCR to reprocess the multiplex PCR reads, holding one entry per CDR3 protein. The table includes approximately 610,000 distinct CDR3 sequences, roughly 15% detected once. Sequenced material: blood. The receptors originated from a woman in her thirties or forties with Graves' ophthalmopathy.

This clonotype was detected many times. The chain uses TRBV11-2 and TRBJ1-1; D gene unclear. The V end was cut by 5 bases, the J end by 2 bases, with 21 bases between. This CDR3 has 17 residues. Germline V CDR1 and CDR2: SGHAT, FQNNGV. The chain's CDR3 is CASSRYLSAPLNTEAFF. The CDR3 nucleotides are TGTGCCAGCAGCCGATACCTCTCGGCCCCGCTTAACACTGAAGCTTTCTTT. The entire variable domain, with the rest obtained from reference TRBV11-2 and TRBJ1-1, is as follows: EAGVAQSPRYKIIEKRQSVAFWCNPISGHATLYWYQQILGQGPKLLIQFQNNGVVDDSQLPKDRFSAERLKGVDSTLKIQPAKLEDSAVYLCASSRYLSAPLNTEAFFGQGTRLTVV.

V and J are TRBV5-4 and TRBJ2-5; 8 positions match TRBD2. Germline values: CDR1 SGHNT, CDR2 YYREEE (reference sequence). The CDR3 consists of 17 residues. V trimming: 0 bases; J trimming: 3 bases; junction bases outside the gene matches: 10. The CDR3 DNA reads as TGTGCCAGCAGCTTGGAGGGTAGCGGGATGGGGGAAGAGACCCAGTACTTC. Translating gives CASSLEGSGMGEETQYF.

In its sample, this clonotype was seen many times. This chain joins TRBV5-1 and TRBJ2-7, with TRBD1 matching over 7 bases. Germline values: CDR1 SGHRS, CDR2 YFSETQ. Germline trimming cut 0 bases from V and 2 bases from J; bases unmatched to any gene: 5. The CDR3 totals 15 residues. The CDR3 sequence is CASSLENRGTYEQYF. Here the CDR3 DNA reads TGCGCCAGCAGCTTGGAGAACAGGGGCACCTACGAGCAGTACTTC.

The CDR3 coding sequence is TGCAGTGCCCCAGGGCGAGGGCCCTCTGGGGCCAACGTCCTGACTTTC. Amino acid sequence: CSAPGRGPSGANVLTF. The gene calls are TRBV20-1 and TRBJ2-6; TRBD1 or TRBD2 may be the D gene (5 bases each). This CDR3 is built from 16 residues. Germline loops: CDR1 DFQATT, CDR2 SNEGSKA (reference sequence). V was clipped by 6 bases and J by 0 bases, with 15 bases between them.

In its sample, this clonotype was seen many times. V usage is TRBV29-1 and J usage is TRBJ2-5; D unclear. Trimming removed 3 bases at V and 6 bases at J, with 11 bases between. Germline values: CDR1 SQVTM, CDR2 ANQGSEA. The CDR3 length is 12 residues. The CDR3 coding sequence is TGCAGCGTTGATGAGGTTTTGCAGACCCAGTACTTC. Translated, it gives CSVDEVLQTQYF.

This clonotype was counted ten times or more. The V gene is TRBV27, the J gene TRBJ2-7; 8 nucleotides align to TRBD2. This CDR3 region has 17 residues. Per the germline V gene, CDR1 is MNHEY and CDR2 is SMNVEV (reference sequence). Trimming removed 5 bases from V and 3 bases from J; junction bases left unmatched: 15. For the CDR3, the DNA is TGTGCCAGCAGTCCAACCGGAGGAGCGGGAGTAATCTACGAGCAGTACTTC. Translation gives CASSPTGGAGVIYEQYF.

Turning to this clonotype: Compared with germline, one end of the junction differs, possibly owing to a read error. V and J are TRBV11-1 and TRBJ2-2, with 13 bases identical to TRBD2. Germline V lookup: CDR1 SGHAT, CDR2 FQDESV (reference sequence). The CDR3 contains 18 residues. Here the CDR3 reads CASSLRLAGGADTEELFF. CDR3 coding DNA: TGTGCCAGCAGCTTAAGACTAGCGGGAGGAGCGGACACCGAGGAGCTGTTTTTT.

This clonotype was seen at least ten times. The V and J genes are TRBV29-1 and TRBJ2-5, with a possible D match to TRBD2 (6 bases). Between the trimmed V and J ends, which lost 3 bases and 0 bases, there was a span of 8 bases. Looked up from germline, CDR1 is SQVTM and CDR2 is ANQGSEA. This CDR3 has 13 residues. CDR3 nucleotide sequence: TGCAGCGTTGAGTGGGGGGACCAAGAGACCCAGTACTTC. This encodes CSVEWGDQETQYF. Full variable domain (outside the CDR3, taken from reference TRBV29-1 and TRBJ2-5): SAVISQKPSRDICQRGTSLTIQCQVDSQVTMMFWYRQQPGQSLTLIATANQGSEATYESGFVIDKFPISRPNLTFSTLTVSNMSPEDSSIYLCSVEWGDQETQYFGPGTRLLVL.

This clonotype was observed many times. The V call is TRBV28, the J call TRBJ2-5; TRBD2 aligns across 8 bases. Germline V gives CDR1 MDHEN, CDR2 SYDVKM. The V segment lost 7 bases and the J segment 1 base; nucleotides outside the gene matches: 11. The CDR3 spans 16 residues. The CDR3 DNA is TGTGCCAGCACCCCATCAGTAGCGGGGCTCCAAGAGACCCAGTACTTC. This translates into CASTPSVAGLQETQYF.

This clonotype was seen many times. This chain connects TRBV20-1 to TRBJ2-7, with TRBD2 matching over 13 bases. After removal of 4 bases from V and 0 bases from J, the junction contained 3 bases not matched to a gene. Looked up from germline, CDR1 is DFQATT and CDR2 is SNEGSKA (reference sequence). The CDR3 runs to 15 residues. The CDR3 sequence is CSATGLAGTSYEQYF. For the CDR3, the DNA is TGCAGTGCTACGGGACTAGCGGGAACCTCCTACGAGCAGTACTTC.

This clonotype was detected many times. The J gene is TRBJ1-1, the V gene TRBV10-3; D gene uncertain. The germline V gene has CDR1 ENHRY and CDR2 SYGVKD. The CDR3 loop spans 13 amino acids. The V gene lost 7 bases and the J gene lost 4 bases, with 13 bases spanning the gap. CDR3: CAIIRSEGTEAFF. As DNA, the CDR3 is TGTGCCATCATCAGGAGCGAGGGCACTGAAGCTTTCTTT.

In this sample, this clonotype turned up many times. The V gene is TRBV28, the J gene TRBJ2-7; 8 bases map to TRBD1. The CDR3 is 15 amino acids. CDR1 is MDHEN and CDR2 is SYDVKM in the germline V gene. The ends lost 7 bases at V and 3 bases at J; junction bases unmatched: 11. CDR3 in DNA: TGTGCCAGCAACTCGGTGACAGGGGCAATCTACGAGCAGTACTTC. As protein: CASNSVTGAIYEQYF.

This clonotype has more than one count but fewer than ten. V gene TRBV19 combines with J gene TRBJ2-7; a possible D gene is TRBD2 (6 bases). CDR1 is LNHDA, CDR2 SQIVND, per germline (reference sequence). Between the trimmed V and J ends, which lost 3 bases and 3 bases, there was a span of 12 bases. The CDR3 has 14 amino acids. The CDR3 coding sequence is TGTGCCAGTAGTATGGCACTAGCCGGCTACGAGCAGTACTTC. It is translated as CASSMALAGYEQYF.

This clonotype has ten or more counts. The chain is built from TRBV15 and TRBJ2-7, with TRBD2 identical over 7 bases. Per the germline V gene, CDR1 is LNHNV and CDR2 is YYDKDF (reference sequence). The CDR3 consists of 18 residues. J gave up 0 bases and V 5 bases, and 16 bases lay outside the gene matches. CDR3 loop: CATSLGGIRTSPSYEQYF. CDR3 nucleotide sequence: TGTGCCACCAGCCTCGGGGGGATCCGTACGTCTCCCTCCTACGAGCAGTACTTC.

This clonotype was seen ten or more times. The genes are TRBV5-1 and TRBJ1-2; D is unclear. This CDR3 spans 14 amino acids. V was cut by 1 base and J by 4 bases, with 11 bases left in between. Germline V gene sequence: CDR1 SGHRS, CDR2 YFSETQ. CDR3 coding DNA: TGCGCCAGCAGCTTGACCTGGACGGTCTATGGCTACACCTTC. Its translation: CASSLTWTVYGYTF.

The J gene is TRBJ1-1, the V gene TRBV3-1; D call uncertain. Germline V gives CDR1 LGHDT, CDR2 YNNKEL (reference sequence). Trimming shortened V by 4 bases and J by 4 bases, and 10 bases separated the two germline ends. The length of the CDR3 is 13 residues. CDR3 region: CASSLIMSTEAFF. CDR3 coding DNA: TGTGCCAGCAGCCTCATTATGAGCACTGAAGCTTTCTTT.

The chain uses TRBV6-2 or TRBV6-3 and TRBJ2-6; 8 bases are shared with TRBD1. V lost 5 bases and J lost 0; bases outside the gene matches: 9. The CDR3 extends over 18 amino acids. The germline V gene has CDR1 MNHEY and CDR2 SVGEGT. The CDR3 nucleotides read TGTGCCAGCAGTCCACTGGACAGGGAATACTCTGGGGCCAACGTCCTGACTTTC. It is translated as CASSPLDREYSGANVLTF.